The 15 T cell receptor beta chains in this list originate from one sample, sequenced in a study of blood T cells in healthy people across ages. Alongside a J-beta primer mix, a sample-barcoded 5' primer served in a second PCR lasting about 6 to 11 cycles. Each CDR3 protein is one row after TCRdb ran MiXCR on the 5' RACE reads. The sample has 1.5 million to 2 million distinct CDR3 sequences, approximately 50% seen once. What was sequenced was blood. Receptor source: a woman between 35 and 50 years old in good health.

V is TRBV7-9 and J is TRBJ1-2; 9 nucleotides line up with TRBD1. This CDR3 has 15 residues. With 4 bases clipped from V and 6 bases from J, the junction kept 9 bases outside the gene matches. Germline assignment: CDR1 SEHNR and CDR2 FQNEAQ (reference sequence). The CDR3 here is CASSSRDRDFDGYTF. DNA for the CDR3: TGTGCCAGCAGCTCTCGGGACAGGGATTTCGATGGCTACACCTTC.

The chain carries TRBV29-1 and TRBJ1-2, with D possibly matching TRBD1 (5 bases). This CDR3 spans 15 amino acids. Germline V gene data show CDR1 as SQVTM and CDR2 as ANQGSEA. V shed 5 bases and J shed 1 base, with 17 bases lying between them. The CDR3 DNA follows: TGCAGCGTTATGGGACGCCGAGGAGATAACTATGGCTACACCTTC. It translates to CSVMGRRGDNYGYTF.

The rearrangement uses TRBV13 and TRBJ1-3, with a tentative D call TRBD1 (5 bases). Looked up from germline, CDR1 is PRHDT and CDR2 is FYEKMQ (reference sequence). The V gene lost 5 bases and the J gene lost 1 base, with 15 bases spanning the gap. The CDR3 loop spans 16 amino acids. CDR3 sequence (DNA): TGTGCCAGCAGCCTCCGCCAGGGAAGGTCTGGAAACACCATATATTTT. Translating it yields CASSLRQGRSGNTIYF. The full variable domain, its missing parts supplied by reference TRBV13 and TRBJ1-3, is AAGVIQSPRHLIKEKRETATLKCYPIPRHDTVYWYQQGPGQDPQFLISFYEKMQSDKGSIPDRFSAQQFSDYHSELNMSSLELGDSALYFCASSLRQGRSGNTIYFGEGSWLTVV.

The V and J genes are TRBV15 and TRBJ2-1; D might be TRBD2 (7 bases). V dropped 1 base and J dropped 8 bases, with 15 bases sitting between them. The CDR3 is made up of 15 amino acids. CDR1 LNHNV and CDR2 YYDKDF come from the germline V gene (reference sequence). The CDR3 DNA is TGTGCCACCAGCAGAGCCGGCCCCGGGGGGCATGAGCAGTTCTTC. Its protein is CATSRAGPGGHEQFF.

Regarding this clonotype: This may be a read error, as it is one base from a much larger clone. The chain has TRBV5-1 and TRBJ2-5; 9 nucleotides match TRBD1. Germline CDR1 SGHRS, CDR2 YFSETQ. The CDR3 runs to 16 residues. Trimming cost V 3 bases and J 11 bases; bases outside gene matches: 17. CDR3 region: CASSSHRGLSVDEQYF. The CDR3 nucleotides read TGCGCCAGCAGCTCACACAGGGGGCTATCGGTTGATGAGCAGTACTTC.

The chain joins TRBV20-1 to TRBJ2-1; the match to TRBD2 covers 13 bases. With 5 bases clipped from V and 0 bases from J, the junction kept 10 bases outside the gene matches. Germline V gene lookup returns CDR1 DFQATT and CDR2 SNEGSKA (reference sequence). The CDR3 contains 18 residues. CDR3 DNA sequence: TGCAGTGCTTTTACCGGGACTAGCGGGGAAAGCTCCTACAATGAGCAGTTCTTC. Protein sequence: CSAFTGTSGESSYNEQFF.

The J gene is TRBJ1-6, the V gene TRBV6-2 or TRBV6-3; D is ambiguous. Germline V lookup: CDR1 MNHEY, CDR2 SVGEGT. The CDR3 runs to 16 residues. V gave up 4 bases and J gave up 0 bases, with 10 bases separating them. The chain's CDR3 is CASSLDGLSYNSPLHF. The CDR3 DNA reads as TGTGCCAGCAGTTTGGACGGCCTCTCCTATAATTCACCCCTCCACTTT.

The chain recombines TRBV6-2 or TRBV6-3 with TRBJ2-7; TRBD2 aligns across 7 bases. Looked up from germline, CDR1 is MNHEY and CDR2 is SVGEGT. The CDR3 is 14 amino acids. J gave up 7 bases and V 4 bases, and 10 bases lay outside the gene matches. The CDR3 sequence: CASSLASGSREQYF. DNA of the CDR3: TGTGCCAGCAGTTTGGCTAGCGGATCGCGTGAGCAGTACTTC.

CDR3 residues: CASSPGLLVLANTGELFF. The DNA of the CDR3 is TGTGCCAGCAGCCCAGGGTTGCTAGTTCTCGCGAACACCGGGGAGCTGTTTTTT. This rearrangement joins TRBV27 to TRBJ2-2, with TRBD1 as a possible D gene (5 bases). Trimming shortened V by 6 bases and J by 0 bases, and 20 bases separated the two germline ends. The CDR3 totals 18 residues. Looked up from germline, CDR1 is MNHEY and CDR2 is SMNVEV (reference sequence).

The rearrangement links TRBV18 to TRBJ2-2; 9 bases are a match to TRBD1. The CDR3 is 14 residues long. Germline loops: CDR1 KGHSH, CDR2 LQKENI. The junction had 2 bases not matched to a gene; V was cut back by 4 bases and J by 5 bases. The CDR3 spells CASSRDRATGELFF. The CDR3 DNA is TGTGCCAGCTCACGGGACAGGGCGACCGGGGAGCTGTTTTTT.

In its sample, this clonotype was seen a few times. This rearrangement joins TRBV6-5 to TRBJ2-1, with 7 bases matching TRBD2. Germline CDR1 and CDR2: MNHEY and SVGAGI. The CDR3 contains 21 residues. Trimming took 0 bases from V and 3 from J; bases not matched to a gene: 20. The CDR3 DNA is TGTGCCAGCAGTTACTCGAACGGGGGGACTCCTTGGGGAAAACTCTACAATGAGCAGTTCTTC. As protein: CASSYSNGGTPWGKLYNEQFF.

This clonotype was seen more than once but under ten times. The chain couples TRBV5-1 to TRBJ2-5; D might be TRBD2 (5 bases). This CDR3 comprises 15 residues. V lost 4 bases, J lost 9 bases, and 22 bases lay in between. Germline CDR1 and CDR2: SGHRS and YFSETQ. The CDR3 reads CASSPPQVGPGAQYF. As DNA, the CDR3 is TGCGCCAGCAGCCCGCCTCAAGTGGGCCCCGGGGCCCAGTACTTC. The full variable domain, completed using reference TRBV5-1 and TRBJ2-5, is KAGVTQTPRYLIKTRGQQVTLSCSPISGHRSVSWYQQTPGQGLQFLFEYFSETQRNKGNFPGRFSGRQFSNSRSEMNVSTLELGDSALYLCASSPPQVGPGAQYFGPGTRLLVL.

The gene calls are TRBV6-2 or TRBV6-3 and TRBJ1-5, with 7 bases fitting TRBD1. The CDR3 totals 16 residues. Germline trimming cut 6 bases from V and 2 bases from J; bases unmatched to any gene: 10. The V gene's germline CDR1 is MNHEY and CDR2 SVGEGT. This chain's CDR3 is CASSRLGTARNQPQHF. The CDR3 region has the DNA TGTGCCAGCAGCCGCCTTGGGACAGCTCGCAATCAGCCCCAGCATTTT.

This rearrangement joins TRBV5-1 to TRBJ1-6; D remains unclear. Germline lookup yields CDR1 SGHRS and CDR2 YFSETQ. The CDR3 is made up of 14 amino acids. V was pared by 7 bases and J by 8 bases, with 16 bases between. CDR3 residues: CASGRALGDSPLHF. CDR3 bases: TGCGCCAGCGGTCGGGCCCTCGGGGATTCACCCCTCCACTTT.

DNA for the CDR3: TGTGCCAGCAGACAACCGGGGTTCTATGGCTACACCTTC. As protein: CASRQPGFYGYTF. J is TRBJ1-2 and V is TRBV6-1; D gene uncertain. This CDR3 contains 13 residues. Trimming shortened V by 6 bases and J by 4 bases, and 12 bases separated the two germline ends. CDR1 is MNHNS, CDR2 SASEGT, per germline.